A single sample is the source of the 10 T cell receptor beta chains below, sequenced in a study of Graves' ophthalmopathy and Graves' hyperthyroidism. Amplification targeted the TCR beta CDR3 regions, with RNA transcripts as the source material. First-round RT-PCR relied on HTBI primers, and a second-round multiplex PCR came next. TCRdb re-derived calls from the multiplex PCR reads in MiXCR, one entry per CDR3 protein. The repertoire holds approximately 1.2 million distinct CDR3 sequences, with about 35% as singletons. Sequenced input: peripheral blood or thyroid tissue (not recorded which). All receptors come from an adult man with Graves' hyperthyroidism.

V usage is TRBV4-3 and J usage is TRBJ2-7; D could derive from TRBD1 or TRBD2 (5 bases each). The CDR3 is 16 residues long. CDR1 is LGHNA and CDR2 is YSLEER in the germline V gene. V lost 1 base to trimming and J lost 4 bases, with 17 bases between them. Written as DNA, the CDR3 is TGCGCCAGCAGCCAAGGCCGATTTAATGGGGGATACGAGCAGTACTTC. This sequence encodes CASSQGRFNGGYEQYF.

This chain links TRBV25-1 with TRBJ2-2; D gene unclear. This CDR3 is built from 14 residues. Trimming shortened V by 2 bases and J by 5 bases, and 9 bases separated the two germline ends. Germline V lookup: CDR1 MGHDK, CDR2 SYGVNS. DNA for the CDR3: TGTGCCAGCAGTGAAGGCGCTGGAACCGGGGAGCTGTTTTTT. Translation gives CASSEGAGTGELFF. Supplemented by reference TRBV25-1 and TRBJ2-2, the full variable domain reads EADIYQTPRYLVIGTGKKITLECSQTMGHDKMYWYQQDPGMELHLIHYSYGVNSTEKGDLSSESTVSRIRTEHFPLTLESARPSHTSQYLCASSEGAGTGELFFGEGSRLTVL.

The rearrangement links TRBV10-3 to TRBJ2-2, with D unresolved. This CDR3 spans 16 amino acids. The germline V and J ends were trimmed by 1 base and 3 bases, with 12 bases remaining between them. From germline, CDR1 is ENHRY and CDR2 SYGVKD. The CDR3 DNA reads TGTGCCATCAGTGAGTTTAGCAGCTCGGACACCGGGGAGCTGTTTTTT. Protein sequence: CAISEFSSSDTGELFF.

This clonotype was recorded a few times. This chain connects TRBV27 to TRBJ2-5, with 12 bases matching TRBD1. V gave up 0 bases and J gave up 5 bases; unmatched junction bases: 4. The CDR3 is 16 amino acids. The germline CDR1 and CDR2 sequences are MNHEY and SMNVEV (reference sequence). The CDR3: CASSLSTGQGAETQYF. The CDR3 region has the DNA TGTGCCAGCAGTTTATCAACGGGACAGGGGGCTGAGACCCAGTACTTC.

The chain combines TRBV12-3 or TRBV12-4 with TRBJ2-5; D may be TRBD1 (5 bases). The CDR3 is made up of 14 amino acids. V lost 7 bases, J lost 2 bases, and 14 bases lay in between. As DNA, the CDR3 is TGTGCCAGCACCCAGCTGACAGATCAAGAGACCCAGTACTTC. Protein sequence: CASTQLTDQETQYF.

The chain has TRBV10-3 and TRBJ1-6, with TRBD1 matching over 10 bases. Germline CDR1 ENHRY, CDR2 SYGVKD. CDR3 length equals 16 residues. The ends lost 6 bases at V and 5 bases at J; junction bases unmatched: 7. CDR3 residues: CAIRGTGQGHNSPLHF. In nucleotides, the CDR3 is TGTGCCATCAGGGGAACGGGACAGGGGCATAATTCACCCCTCCACTTT.

The sample holds many counts of this clonotype. The chain joins TRBV9 to TRBJ2-2; D uncertain. V gave up 0 bases and J gave up 4 bases, with 13 bases separating them. The germline V gene encodes CDR1 SGDLS and CDR2 YYNGEE. The length of the CDR3 is 16 residues. CDR3 sequence reads: CASSVDGSRLTGELFF. In DNA, the CDR3 is TGTGCCAGCAGCGTAGATGGTTCGAGGCTCACCGGGGAGCTGTTTTTT. Combining the CDR3 with reference TRBV9 and TRBJ2-2 gives the whole variable domain DSGVTQTPKHLITATGQRVTLRCSPRSGDLSVYWYQQSLDQGLQFLIQYYNGEERAKGNILERFSAQQFPDLHSELNLSSLELGDSALYFCASSVDGSRLTGELFFGEGSRLTVL.

This clonotype appeared many times. This chain links TRBV9 with TRBJ2-7; 8 bases align to TRBD2. Germline V gene sequence: CDR1 SGDLS, CDR2 YYNGEE. The CDR3 runs 14 residues. V lost 1 base, J lost 3 bases, and 3 bases stayed unmatched. CDR3 sequence: CASSVSGTSYEQYF. In DNA form, the CDR3 reads TGTGCCAGCAGCGTATCCGGGACTAGCTACGAGCAGTACTTC.

This clonotype was observed at least ten times. The chain is built from TRBV20-1 and TRBJ1-1, with a weak D call TRBD1 (5 bases). The germline gives CDR1 DFQATT, CDR2 SNEGSKA (reference sequence). Deletions cut 7 bases from V and 0 bases from J, with 9 bases between. The CDR3 extends over 12 amino acids. The CDR3 protein is CSVLDMNTEAFF. The CDR3 DNA reads as TGCAGTGTTCTGGACATGAACACTGAAGCTTTCTTT.

About this clonotype itself: A much larger clonotype is one base distant, so this may be a read error. No conserved phenylalanine or tryptophan is present at the end of the CDR3, so a read error is the likely explanation. The chain couples TRBV10-3 to TRBJ1-1; D uncertain. CDR3 length equals 15 residues. Between the trimmed V and J ends, which lost 10 bases and 3 bases, there was a span of 21 bases. Germline-derived CDR1 and CDR2 are ENHRY and SYGVKD. CDR3 nucleotides: TGTGCCAGCAGCCCTAGGAGACGGGCGGACACTGAAGCTTTCCTT. Translation: CASSPRRRADTEAFL.